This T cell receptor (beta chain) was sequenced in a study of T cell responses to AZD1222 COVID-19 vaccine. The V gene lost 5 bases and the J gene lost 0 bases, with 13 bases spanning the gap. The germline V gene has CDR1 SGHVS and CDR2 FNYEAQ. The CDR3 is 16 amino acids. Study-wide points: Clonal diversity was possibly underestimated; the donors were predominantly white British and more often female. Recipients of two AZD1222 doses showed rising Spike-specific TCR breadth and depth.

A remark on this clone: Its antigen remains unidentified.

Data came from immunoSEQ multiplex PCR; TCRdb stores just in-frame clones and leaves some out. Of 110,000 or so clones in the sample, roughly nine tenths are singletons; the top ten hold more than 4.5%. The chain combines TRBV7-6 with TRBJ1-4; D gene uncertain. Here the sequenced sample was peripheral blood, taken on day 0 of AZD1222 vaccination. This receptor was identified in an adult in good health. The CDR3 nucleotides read TGTGCCAGCAGCCGTCAACAGCCCGCAACTAATGAAAAACTGTTTTTT. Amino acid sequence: CASSRQQPATNEKLFF. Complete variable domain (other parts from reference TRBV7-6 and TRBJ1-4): GAGVSQSPRYKVTKRGQDVALRCDPISGHVSLYWYRQALGQGPEFLTYFNYEAQQDKSGLPNDRFSAERPEGSISTLTIQRTEQRDSAMYRCASSRQQPATNEKLFFGSGTQLSVL.